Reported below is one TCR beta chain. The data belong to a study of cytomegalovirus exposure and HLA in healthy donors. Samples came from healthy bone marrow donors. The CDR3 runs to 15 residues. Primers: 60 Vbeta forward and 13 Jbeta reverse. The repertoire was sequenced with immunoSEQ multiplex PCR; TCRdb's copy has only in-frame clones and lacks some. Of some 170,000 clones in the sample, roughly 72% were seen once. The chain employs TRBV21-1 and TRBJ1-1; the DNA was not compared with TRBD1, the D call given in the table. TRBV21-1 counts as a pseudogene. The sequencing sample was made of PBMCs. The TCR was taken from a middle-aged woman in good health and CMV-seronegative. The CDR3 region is CASSKPTQENTEAFF. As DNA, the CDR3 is TGTGCCAGCAGCAAACCCACACAAGAGAACACTGAAGCTTTCTTT.